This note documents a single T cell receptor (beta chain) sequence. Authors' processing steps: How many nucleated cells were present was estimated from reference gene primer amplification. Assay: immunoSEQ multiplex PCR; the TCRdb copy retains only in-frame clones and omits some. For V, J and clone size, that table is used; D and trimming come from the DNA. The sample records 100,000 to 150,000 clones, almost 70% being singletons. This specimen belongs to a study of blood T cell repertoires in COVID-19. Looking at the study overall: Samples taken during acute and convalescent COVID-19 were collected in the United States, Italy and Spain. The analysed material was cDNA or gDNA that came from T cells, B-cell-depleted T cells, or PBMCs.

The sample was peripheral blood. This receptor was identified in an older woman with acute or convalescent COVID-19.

Here the CDR3 reads CASRIHQGGNTEAFF. The CDR3 DNA is TGTGCCAGCAGGATACATCAGGGGGGGAACACTGAAGCTTTCTTT. The V gene is TRBV2, the J gene TRBJ1-1, with TRBD1 matching over 7 bases. Losses at the gene ends were 6 bases for V and 1 base for J; bases not matched to a gene: 8. In germline, CDR1 is SNHLY, CDR2 FYNNEI. The CDR3 is 15 residues long.